This is a list of T cell receptor beta chains from one sample in a study of T cell responses to AZD1222 COVID-19 vaccine. The assay was immunoSEQ multiplex PCR, and TCRdb's table has in-frame clones only and misses some. The data show fewer than 200,000 clones, about 91% seen once. This specimen was peripheral blood, taken on day 0 of MenACWY control vaccination. The receptors stem from an adult in good health. The CDR3 runs from the conserved cysteine through the conserved F or W. A D gene is named only where the DNA matches it firmly. The size field is filled for only some rows; it gives once, few, many or a size class.

V: TRBV11-3
size: once
J: TRBJ2-3
D: TRBD1
DNA: TGTGCCAGCAGCGCCCGGACAGGGTCGATAGATACGCAGTATTTT
CDR3: CASSARTGSIDTQYF

V: TRBV9
size: .
J: TRBJ1-4
D: .
DNA: TGTGCCAGCAGCGGTGGGGGGCGCTGGGAAAAACTGTTTTTT
CDR3: CASSGGGRWEKLFF

V: TRBV2
size: .
J: TRBJ1-1
D: .
DNA: TGTGCCAGCACCATTCGGATCCGAAGCACTGAAGCTTTCTTT
CDR3: CASTIRIRSTEAFF

V: TRBV3-1/TRBV3-2
size: .
J: TRBJ1-2
D: .
DNA: TGTGCCAGCAGCCAAGAGGGGGGGAATGGCTACACCTTC
CDR3: CASSQEGGNGYTF

V: TRBV27
size: once
J: TRBJ1-2
D: .
DNA: TGTGCCACCTGGGGCGTGGAAGGCTACACCTTC
CDR3: CATWGVEGYTF

V: TRBV7-2
size: .
J: TRBJ1-2
D: .
DNA: TGTGCCAGCACCCCAGAGGGGACTCCTAACTATGGCTACACCTTC
CDR3: CASTPEGTPNYGYTF

V: TRBV21-1
size: .
J: TRBJ1-1
D: .
DNA: TGTGCCAGCATCACCCGTGATGGACACCTGAACACTGAAGCTTTCTTT
CDR3: CASITRDGHLNTEAFF

V: TRBV24-1
size: .
J: TRBJ2-1
D: TRBD2
DNA: TGTGCCACCGGCGGGACTAGCGGAACCCTCTACAATGAGCAGTTCTTC
CDR3: CATGGTSGTLYNEQFF

V: TRBV6-5
size: .
J: TRBJ2-1
D: TRBD2
DNA: TGTGCCAGTAAGACTAGCGGGAGGGCCTACAATGAGCAGTTCTTC
CDR3: CASKTSGRAYNEQFF

V: TRBV7-2
size: .
J: TRBJ2-7
D: .
DNA: TGTGCCAGCAGCTTAGCGCCGGGGGCGAGCTCCTACGAGCAGTACTTC
CDR3: CASSLAPGASSYEQYF

V: TRBV2
size: .
J: TRBJ2-7
D: .
DNA: TGTGCCAGCAATAACAAACTAAGGGGTCCCTACGAGCAGTACTTC
CDR3: CASNNKLRGPYEQYF

V: TRBV14
size: .
J: TRBJ1-6
D: .
DNA: TGTGCCAGCAGCCAGCACCAGGGAAGATATAATTCACCCCTCCACTTT
CDR3: CASSQHQGRYNSPLHF

V: TRBV6-5
size: .
J: TRBJ1-2
D: .
DNA: TGTGCTATCTGGGGTAACTATGGCTACACCTTC
CDR3: CAIWGNYGYTF

V: TRBV18
size: .
J: TRBJ1-5
D: .
DNA: TGTGCCAGCTCACCATTGGACAATCAGCCCCAGCATTTT
CDR3: CASSPLDNQPQHF

V: TRBV4-2
size: .
J: TRBJ1-5
D: TRBD1
DNA: TGTGCCAGCAGCCAACAGGGGGGGAGCAATCAGCCCCAGCATTTT
CDR3: CASSQQGGSNQPQHF

V: TRBV6-5
size: .
J: TRBJ1-2
D: TRBD1
DNA: TGTGCCAGCAGCCGCACGGGGACAGGGAACTATGGCTACACCTTC
CDR3: CASSRTGTGNYGYTF

V: TRBV27
size: .
J: TRBJ1-6
D: .
DNA: TGTGCCAGCAGTTTGTCGGGGCTTCCAGGTCTAGGTCCCCTCCACTTT
CDR3: CASSLSGLPGLGPLHF

V: TRBV29-1
size: .
J: TRBJ2-7
D: TRBD1
DNA: TGCAGCGTTGAATCAACAGGGGGCGGTGAGCAGTACTTC
CDR3: CSVESTGGGEQYF

V: TRBV9
size: .
J: TRBJ2-3
D: .
DNA: TGTGCCAGCAGCGTTCGAATCCGGGATACGCAGTATTTT
CDR3: CASSVRIRDTQYF

V: TRBV15
size: once
J: TRBJ2-2
D: TRBD2
DNA: TGTGCCACCAGCGGCGGGGCTAGCGGGAGGGCCGGGGAGCTGTTTTTT
CDR3: CATSGGASGRAGELFF

V: TRBV28
size: .
J: TRBJ2-7
D: .
DNA: TGTGGAAGTCAGGGGCCACTAGGTACCTACGAGCAGTACTTC
CDR3: CGSQGPLGTYEQYF

V: TRBV18
size: .
J: TRBJ1-1
D: .
DNA: TGTGCCAGCTCACCACCCCTCATTAGGGACACTGAAGCTTTCTTT
CDR3: CASSPPLIRDTEAFF